These T cell receptor beta chains were read from a single sample in a study of T cell responses to AZD1222 COVID-19 vaccine. TCRdb's copy holds only in-frame clones and misses some; the assay was immunoSEQ multiplex PCR. The repertoire holds 110,000 to 150,000 clones, with more than 85% as singletons. Material: peripheral blood, obtained on day 0 of AZD1222 vaccination. The receptors come from an adult in good health. Each CDR3 is given with its conserved first and last residue. Each record gives: clone size, V gene, D gene, J gene, CDR3 DNA, CDR3 protein. The D gene is left open where the match is weak. Clone size is shown for a subset of rows, as once, few, many or a class of expanded clone.

abundance: -; v_gene: TRBV9; d_gene: -; j_gene: TRBJ1-3; CDR3nt: TGTGCCAGCAGCCTGCCCCGTTTGGGGGGGACTGGAAACACCATATATTTT; CDR3aa: CASSLPRLGGTGNTIYF
abundance: -; v_gene: TRBV19; d_gene: TRBD1; j_gene: TRBJ1-1; CDR3nt: TGTGCCAGTAGTTTATACCGACAGGGGGCCAGAATGAACACTGAAGCTTTCTTT; CDR3aa: CASSLYRQGARMNTEAFF
abundance: -; v_gene: TRBV28; d_gene: TRBD2; j_gene: TRBJ2-5; CDR3nt: TGTGCCAGCAGTCGACCGGGACTAGCGGGAGCCGAGACCCAGTACTTC; CDR3aa: CASSRPGLAGAETQYF
abundance: -; v_gene: TRBV5-4; d_gene: -; j_gene: TRBJ2-6; CDR3nt: TGTGCCAGCAGCTTGTGGACAGTCTCTGGGGCCAACGTCCTGACTTTC; CDR3aa: CASSLWTVSGANVLTF
abundance: -; v_gene: TRBV7-9; d_gene: -; j_gene: TRBJ2-1; CDR3nt: TGTGCCAGCAGCTTAGGGGCCTACAATGAGCAGTTCTTC; CDR3aa: CASSLGAYNEQFF
abundance: -; v_gene: TRBV6-5; d_gene: -; j_gene: TRBJ1-5; CDR3nt: TGTGCCAGCAACCGGGGCGAAAATCAGCCCCAGCATTTT; CDR3aa: CASNRGENQPQHF
abundance: -; v_gene: TRBV20-1; d_gene: TRBD2; j_gene: TRBJ2-1; CDR3nt: TGCAGTGCTAGTGGGAGGGGCAGGGATGAGCAGTTCTTC; CDR3aa: CSASGRGRDEQFF
abundance: -; v_gene: TRBV7-8; d_gene: -; j_gene: TRBJ2-1; CDR3nt: TGTGCCAGCAGGAGGGGGGAGAGGGTAAATGAGCAGTTCTTC; CDR3aa: CASRRGERVNEQFF
abundance: -; v_gene: TRBV27; d_gene: TRBD1; j_gene: TRBJ2-7; CDR3nt: TGTGCCAGCATAGGGGGCTACTACGAGCAGTACTTC; CDR3aa: CASIGGYYEQYF
abundance: few; v_gene: TRBV6-5; d_gene: -; j_gene: TRBJ2-7; CDR3nt: TGTGCCAGCAGTTCTCTAGACGGGCGTTACTCCTACGAGCAGTACTTC; CDR3aa: CASSSLDGRYSYEQYF
abundance: -; v_gene: TRBV27; d_gene: -; j_gene: TRBJ2-5; CDR3nt: TGTGCCAGCAACGGCGATGGGAAGACCCAGTACTTC; CDR3aa: CASNGDGKTQYF
abundance: -; v_gene: TRBV3-1/TRBV3-2; d_gene: TRBD2; j_gene: TRBJ2-1; CDR3nt: TGTGCCAGCAGCCAAGCAGCGGGGGGGCAGTTCTTC; CDR3aa: CASSQAAGGQFF
abundance: -; v_gene: TRBV5-1; d_gene: -; j_gene: TRBJ1-6; CDR3nt: TGCGCCAGCAGCTTGGATGGGACGGAGGATTCACCCCTCCACTTT; CDR3aa: CASSLDGTEDSPLHF
abundance: -; v_gene: TRBV6-5; d_gene: -; j_gene: TRBJ2-3; CDR3nt: TGTGCCAGCAGTCCCCTGACTCGCACAGATACGCAGTATTTT; CDR3aa: CASSPLTRTDTQYF
abundance: once; v_gene: TRBV28; d_gene: -; j_gene: TRBJ1-5; CDR3nt: TGTGCCATCGAAAGGACCAATCAGCCCCAGCATTTT; CDR3aa: CAIERTNQPQHF
abundance: -; v_gene: TRBV28; d_gene: TRBD1; j_gene: TRBJ1-5; CDR3nt: TGTGCCAGCAGTCCAAGGTTGACAGGGAGGCAGCCCCAGCATTTT; CDR3aa: CASSPRLTGRQPQHF
abundance: -; v_gene: TRBV5-1; d_gene: -; j_gene: TRBJ2-3; CDR3nt: TGCGCCACCCGGAGCACAGATACGCAGTATTTT; CDR3aa: CATRSTDTQYF
abundance: -; v_gene: TRBV7-2; d_gene: -; j_gene: TRBJ2-2; CDR3nt: TGTGCCAGCAGCCCAGGAAACACCGGGGAGCTGTTTTTT; CDR3aa: CASSPGNTGELFF
abundance: -; v_gene: TRBV19; d_gene: -; j_gene: TRBJ2-6; CDR3nt: TGTGCCAGTAAACCCTATTCGGTGTCCCCGGGTACGGGGGGGGCCAACGTCCTGACTTTC; CDR3aa: CASKPYSVSPGTGGANVLTF
abundance: -; v_gene: TRBV25-1; d_gene: -; j_gene: TRBJ2-2; CDR3nt: TGTGCCAGCAGTGCCAAACTCACCGGGGAGCTGTTTTTT; CDR3aa: CASSAKLTGELFF
abundance: -; v_gene: TRBV11-2; d_gene: -; j_gene: TRBJ2-3; CDR3nt: TGTGCCAGCAGCAAGGGGACGTACACAGATACGCAGTATTTT; CDR3aa: CASSKGTYTDTQYF
abundance: -; v_gene: TRBV7-2; d_gene: TRBD1; j_gene: TRBJ2-7; CDR3nt: TGTGCCAGCAGAATGACAGGGGGCGGGGACGAGCAGTACTTC; CDR3aa: CASRMTGGGDEQYF
abundance: -; v_gene: TRBV7-9; d_gene: -; j_gene: TRBJ1-1; CDR3nt: TGTGCCAGCAGCCCATTAAACACTGAAGCTTTCTTT; CDR3aa: CASSPLNTEAFF
abundance: -; v_gene: TRBV18; d_gene: TRBD1; j_gene: TRBJ1-2; CDR3nt: TGTGCCAGCTCAAGGGGGCTGGCAAATGGCTACACCTTC; CDR3aa: CASSRGLANGYTF
abundance: -; v_gene: TRBV2; d_gene: -; j_gene: TRBJ1-1; CDR3nt: TGTGCCAGCAGTAGGCCCATGGCCACCGGCCGGATGAACACTGAAGCTTTCTTT; CDR3aa: CASSRPMATGRMNTEAFF
abundance: -; v_gene: TRBV27; d_gene: TRBD1; j_gene: TRBJ2-7; CDR3nt: TGTGCCAGCAGTGACTACAGGGGGTCAGGCGTCGAGCAGTACTTC; CDR3aa: CASSDYRGSGVEQYF
abundance: -; v_gene: TRBV20-1; d_gene: -; j_gene: TRBJ2-1; CDR3nt: TGCAGTGCTAGTAACCCCGGGACCACAGCCTACAATGAGCAGTTCTTC; CDR3aa: CSASNPGTTAYNEQFF
abundance: -; v_gene: TRBV19; d_gene: -; j_gene: TRBJ1-5; CDR3nt: TGTGCCAGTAGTATTTCCGGGGGCGGCGGATACTATCAGCCCCAGCATTTT; CDR3aa: CASSISGGGGYYQPQHF
abundance: once; v_gene: TRBV5-6; d_gene: TRBD1; j_gene: TRBJ2-4; CDR3nt: TGTGCCAGCAGCTTGGGGACAGGGGTCTCCAAAAACATTCAGTACTTC; CDR3aa: CASSLGTGVSKNIQYF
abundance: -; v_gene: TRBV19; d_gene: -; j_gene: TRBJ1-3; CDR3nt: TGTGCCAGTACTAATAGTCCAGATACTGGAAACACCATATATTTT; CDR3aa: CASTNSPDTGNTIYF
abundance: few; v_gene: TRBV19; d_gene: -; j_gene: TRBJ2-3; CDR3nt: TGTGCCAGTAGTCCGAGGTTAAGCACAGATACGCAGTATTTT; CDR3aa: CASSPRLSTDTQYF
abundance: -; v_gene: TRBV4-1; d_gene: -; j_gene: TRBJ2-1; CDR3nt: TGCGCCAGCAGCCAAGCCCTCAATGAGCAGTTCTTC; CDR3aa: CASSQALNEQFF
abundance: -; v_gene: TRBV5-8; d_gene: -; j_gene: TRBJ2-2; CDR3nt: TGTGCCAGCAGCCGTGGGGCGGGCTCGAACACCGGGGAGCTGTTTTTT; CDR3aa: CASSRGAGSNTGELFF
abundance: -; v_gene: TRBV12-3/TRBV12-4; d_gene: -; j_gene: TRBJ2-7; CDR3nt: TGTGCCTCCCGGGGCGGTTCCTACGAGCAGTACTTC; CDR3aa: CASRGGSYEQYF
abundance: once; v_gene: TRBV7-3; d_gene: -; j_gene: TRBJ2-1; CDR3nt: TGTGCCAGCAGCTTTTTAGGGGGCGTGACCGGGACTTCCTCCTACAATGAGCAGTTCTTC; CDR3aa: CASSFLGGVTGTSSYNEQFF
abundance: -; v_gene: TRBV10-2; d_gene: TRBD1; j_gene: TRBJ1-4; CDR3nt: TGCGCCAGCGGGGGACAGAGGCAAGCAAGGGAAAAACTGTTTTTT; CDR3aa: CASGGQRQAREKLFF
abundance: few; v_gene: TRBV18; d_gene: -; j_gene: TRBJ2-2; CDR3nt: TGTGCCAGCTCACCACCGACGGGCGGGCGCCTCTCAGGGGAGCTGTTTTTT; CDR3aa: CASSPPTGGRLSGELFF
abundance: -; v_gene: TRBV12-3/TRBV12-4; d_gene: -; j_gene: TRBJ2-5; CDR3nt: TGTGCCAGCAGACAGGCACAAGAGACCCAGTACTTC; CDR3aa: CASRQAQETQYF
abundance: -; v_gene: TRBV5-6; d_gene: TRBD1; j_gene: TRBJ1-5; CDR3nt: TGTGCCAGCAGCCCCGACAGGGGTCGCAATCAGCCCCAGCATTTT; CDR3aa: CASSPDRGRNQPQHF
abundance: -; v_gene: TRBV24-1; d_gene: TRBD2; j_gene: TRBJ2-1; CDR3nt: TGTGCCACCAGTATAGCGGGAAAAACCTACAATGAGCAGTTCTTC; CDR3aa: CATSIAGKTYNEQFF
abundance: -; v_gene: TRBV7-2; d_gene: -; j_gene: TRBJ1-1; CDR3nt: TGTGCCAGCAGCCAGGTCCCTAACACTGAAGCTTTCTTT; CDR3aa: CASSQVPNTEAFF
abundance: -; v_gene: TRBV6-1; d_gene: -; j_gene: TRBJ2-2; CDR3nt: TGTGCCAGCAGGCAATCTTCAGGGTGGGGCGGGGAGCTGTTTTTT; CDR3aa: CASRQSSGWGGELFF
abundance: -; v_gene: TRBV5-1; d_gene: -; j_gene: TRBJ1-1; CDR3nt: TGCGCCAGCAGTCTGGGGCAGCCTAACACTGAAGCTTTCTTT; CDR3aa: CASSLGQPNTEAFF
abundance: -; v_gene: TRBV4-3; d_gene: -; j_gene: TRBJ2-7; CDR3nt: TGCGCCAGCAGCCAAGAAGTGTCCTACGAGCAGTACTTC; CDR3aa: CASSQEVSYEQYF
abundance: -; v_gene: TRBV24-1; d_gene: TRBD1; j_gene: TRBJ2-3; CDR3nt: TGTGCCACCAGTCGGACAGGGGGCCCAGATACGCAGTATTTT; CDR3aa: CATSRTGGPDTQYF
abundance: few; v_gene: TRBV28; d_gene: -; j_gene: TRBJ2-2; CDR3nt: TGTGCCAGCAGTTTCCGGGTTAAATTCACCGGGGAGCTGTTTTTT; CDR3aa: CASSFRVKFTGELFF
abundance: -; v_gene: TRBV5-5; d_gene: TRBD1; j_gene: TRBJ2-7; CDR3nt: TGTGCCAGCAGCCCCCGGGACAGGAGCTCCTACGAGCAGTACTTC; CDR3aa: CASSPRDRSSYEQYF
abundance: -; v_gene: TRBV19; d_gene: -; j_gene: TRBJ1-3; CDR3nt: TGTGCCAGTAGTATGGCAGGGATCGGAAACACCATATATTTT; CDR3aa: CASSMAGIGNTIYF
abundance: once; v_gene: TRBV30; d_gene: -; j_gene: TRBJ1-1; CDR3nt: TGTGCCTGGAACAGGGAAGGGACCGCTGAAGCTTTCTTT; CDR3aa: CAWNREGTAEAFF
abundance: -; v_gene: TRBV5-1; d_gene: -; j_gene: TRBJ1-6; CDR3nt: TGCGCCAGCAGCTTGGCGGCAGATAATTCACCCCTCCACTTT; CDR3aa: CASSLAADNSPLHF
abundance: -; v_gene: TRBV5-8; d_gene: TRBD2; j_gene: TRBJ2-3; CDR3nt: TGTGCCAGCAGCTTGGTCCCGCGGGGGGGTATGGATACGCAGTATTTT; CDR3aa: CASSLVPRGGMDTQYF
abundance: -; v_gene: TRBV2; d_gene: TRBD2; j_gene: TRBJ2-1; CDR3nt: TGTGCCAGCAGCGGCGGGACTAGCAGGAACAATGAGCAGTTCTTC; CDR3aa: CASSGGTSRNNEQFF
abundance: -; v_gene: TRBV28; d_gene: TRBD1; j_gene: TRBJ2-7; CDR3nt: TGTGCCAGCAGCCCGCCCGGGACAGCAACCTACGAGCAGTACTTC; CDR3aa: CASSPPGTATYEQYF
abundance: -; v_gene: TRBV3-1/TRBV3-2; d_gene: -; j_gene: TRBJ2-7; CDR3nt: TGTGCCAGTAAACAGGGCTACGAGCAGTACTTC; CDR3aa: CASKQGYEQYF
abundance: -; v_gene: TRBV12-3/TRBV12-4; d_gene: -; j_gene: TRBJ2-5; CDR3nt: TGTGCCAGCACTCGTGGGGCGCAAGAGACCCAGTACTTC; CDR3aa: CASTRGAQETQYF
abundance: -; v_gene: TRBV28; d_gene: TRBD1; j_gene: TRBJ1-5; CDR3nt: TGTGCCAGCAGTTTTGACTGGACAGGGGGTAGCAATCAGCCCCAGCATTTT; CDR3aa: CASSFDWTGGSNQPQHF
abundance: few; v_gene: TRBV30; d_gene: -; j_gene: TRBJ1-4; CDR3nt: TGTGCCTGGACTGACCTGGGACGCCTGTTTTTT; CDR3aa: CAWTDLGRLFF
abundance: -; v_gene: TRBV7-8; d_gene: -; j_gene: TRBJ2-2; CDR3nt: TGTGCCAGCAGCTTAGCGATTTCGGACACCGGGGAGCTGTTTTTT; CDR3aa: CASSLAISDTGELFF